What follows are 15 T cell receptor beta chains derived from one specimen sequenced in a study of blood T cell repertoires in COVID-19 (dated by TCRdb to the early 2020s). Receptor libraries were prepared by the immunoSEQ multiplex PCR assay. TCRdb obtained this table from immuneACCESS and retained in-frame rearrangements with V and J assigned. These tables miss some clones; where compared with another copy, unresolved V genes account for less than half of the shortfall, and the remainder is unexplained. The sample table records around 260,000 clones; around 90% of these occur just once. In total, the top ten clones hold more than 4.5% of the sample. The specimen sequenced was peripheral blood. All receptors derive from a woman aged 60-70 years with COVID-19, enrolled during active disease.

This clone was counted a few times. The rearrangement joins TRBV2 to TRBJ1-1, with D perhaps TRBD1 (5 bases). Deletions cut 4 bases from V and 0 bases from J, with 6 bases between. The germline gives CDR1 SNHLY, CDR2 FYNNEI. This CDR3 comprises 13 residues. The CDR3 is CASSVTVNTEAFF. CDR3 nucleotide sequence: TGTGCCAGCAGTGTGACAGTGAACACTGAAGCTTTCTTT. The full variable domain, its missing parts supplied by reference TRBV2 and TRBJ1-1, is EPEVTQTPSHQVTQMGQEVILRCVPISNHLYFYWYRQILGQKVEFLVSFYNNEISEKSEIFDDQFSVERPDGSNFTLKIRSTKLEDSAMYFCASSVTVNTEAFFGQGTRLTVV.

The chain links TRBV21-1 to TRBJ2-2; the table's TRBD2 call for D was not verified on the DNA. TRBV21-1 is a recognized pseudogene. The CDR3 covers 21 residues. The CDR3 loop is CASSKGVSLCWVTRKTGELFF. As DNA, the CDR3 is TGTGCCAGCAGCAAAGGGGTCTCATTGTGTTGGGTTACTAGAAAAACCGGGGAGCTGTTTTTT.

The CDR3 sequence: CASSPPSAGAGTDTQYF. The CDR3 DNA is TGTGCCAGCTCACCACCGAGTGCGGGGGCGGGCACAGATACGCAGTATTTT. This chain links TRBV18 with TRBJ2-3; possibly TRBD2 for D (7 bases). The CDR3 is made up of 17 amino acids. V shed 0 bases and J shed 1 base, with 14 bases lying between them. The germline gives CDR1 KGHSH, CDR2 LQKENI.

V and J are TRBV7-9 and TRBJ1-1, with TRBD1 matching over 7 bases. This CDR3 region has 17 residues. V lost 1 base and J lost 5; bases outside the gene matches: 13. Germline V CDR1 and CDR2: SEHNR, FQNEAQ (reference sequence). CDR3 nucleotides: TGTGCCAGCAGCTTAGGTTTGAGGGGGCTTGCCGGGACTGAAGCTTTCTTT. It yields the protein CASSLGLRGLAGTEAFF.

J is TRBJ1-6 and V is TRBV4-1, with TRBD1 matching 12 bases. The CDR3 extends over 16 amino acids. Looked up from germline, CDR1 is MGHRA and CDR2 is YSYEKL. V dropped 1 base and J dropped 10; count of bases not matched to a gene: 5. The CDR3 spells CASSQVGQGARSPLHF. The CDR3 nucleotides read TGCGCCAGCAGCCAAGTGGGACAGGGGGCGCGATCACCCCTCCACTTT.

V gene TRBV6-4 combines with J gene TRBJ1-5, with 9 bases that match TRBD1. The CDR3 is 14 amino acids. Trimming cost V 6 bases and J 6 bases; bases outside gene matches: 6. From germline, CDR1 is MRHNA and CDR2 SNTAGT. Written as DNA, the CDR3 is TGTGCCAGCAGCCAGGACAGGGGCGGTCAGCCCCAGCATTTT. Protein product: CASSQDRGGQPQHF.

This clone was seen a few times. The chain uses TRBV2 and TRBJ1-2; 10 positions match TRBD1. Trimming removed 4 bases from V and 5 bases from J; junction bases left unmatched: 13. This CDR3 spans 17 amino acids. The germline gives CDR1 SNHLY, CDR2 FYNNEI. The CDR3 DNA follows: TGTGCCAGCAGTGGGAGGGACAGGGGCTCCGGGAGGTATGGCTACACCTTC. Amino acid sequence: CASSGRDRGSGRYGYTF.

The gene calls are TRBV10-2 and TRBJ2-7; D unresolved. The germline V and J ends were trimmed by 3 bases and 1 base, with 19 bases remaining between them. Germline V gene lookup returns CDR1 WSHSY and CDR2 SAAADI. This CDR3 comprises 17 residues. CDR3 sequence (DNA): TGCGCCAGCAGTGAAAAGCAACTAACCTCCCGGTCCTACGAGCAGTACTTC. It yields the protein CASSEKQLTSRSYEQYF.

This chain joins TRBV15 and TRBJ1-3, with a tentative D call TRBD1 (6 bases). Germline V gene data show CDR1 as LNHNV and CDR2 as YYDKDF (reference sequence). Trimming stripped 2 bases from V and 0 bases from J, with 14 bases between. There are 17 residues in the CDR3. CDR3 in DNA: TGTGCCACCAGCAGAAGCAGCGGGGGCCTCTCTGGAAACACCATATATTTT. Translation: CATSRSSGGLSGNTIYF.

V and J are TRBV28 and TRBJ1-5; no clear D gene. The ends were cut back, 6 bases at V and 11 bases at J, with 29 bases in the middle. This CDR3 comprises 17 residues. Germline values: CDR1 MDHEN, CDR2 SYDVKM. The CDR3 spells CASRVGGAGAWESAQHF. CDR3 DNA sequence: TGTGCCAGCAGGGTGGGAGGCGCGGGAGCTTGGGAATCAGCCCAGCATTTT. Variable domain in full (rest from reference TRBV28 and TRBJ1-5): DVKVTQSSRYLVKRTGEKVFLECVQDMDHENMFWYRQDPGLGLRLIYFSYDVKMKEKGDIPEGYSVSREKKERFSLILESASTNQTSMYLCASRVGGAGAWESAQHFGDGTRLSIL.

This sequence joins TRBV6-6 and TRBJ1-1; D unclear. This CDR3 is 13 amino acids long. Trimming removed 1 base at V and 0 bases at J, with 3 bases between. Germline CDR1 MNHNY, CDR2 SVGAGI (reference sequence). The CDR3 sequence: CASSYYLNTEAFF. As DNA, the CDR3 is TGTGCCAGCAGTTACTACTTGAACACTGAAGCTTTCTTT.

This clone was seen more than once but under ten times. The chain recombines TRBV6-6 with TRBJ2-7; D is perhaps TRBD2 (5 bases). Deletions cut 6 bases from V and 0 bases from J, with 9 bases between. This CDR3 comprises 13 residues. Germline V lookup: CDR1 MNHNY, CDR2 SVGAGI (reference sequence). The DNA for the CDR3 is TGTGCCAGCAGCCAAGGGAGCTCCTACGAGCAGTACTTC. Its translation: CASSQGSSYEQYF.

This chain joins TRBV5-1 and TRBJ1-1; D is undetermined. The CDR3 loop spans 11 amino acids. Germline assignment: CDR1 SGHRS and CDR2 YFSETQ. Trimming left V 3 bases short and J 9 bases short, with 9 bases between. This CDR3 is CASSSSSKAFF. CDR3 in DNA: TGCGCCAGCAGCTCAAGTAGTAAAGCTTTCTTT.

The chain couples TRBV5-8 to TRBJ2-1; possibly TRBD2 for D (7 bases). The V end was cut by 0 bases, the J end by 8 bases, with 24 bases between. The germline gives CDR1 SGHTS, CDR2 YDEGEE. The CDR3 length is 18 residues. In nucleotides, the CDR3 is TGTGCCAGCAGCTTGGTCGGTAGCGGAGGGGAGGGGGGTGATGAGCAGTTCTTC. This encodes CASSLVGSGGEGGDEQFF.

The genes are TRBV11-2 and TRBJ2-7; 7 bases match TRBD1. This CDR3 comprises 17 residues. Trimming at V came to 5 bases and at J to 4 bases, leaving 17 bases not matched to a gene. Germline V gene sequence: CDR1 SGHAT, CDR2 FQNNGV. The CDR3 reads CASSKGPGQGGRYEQYF. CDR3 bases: TGTGCCAGCAGCAAAGGGCCTGGTCAAGGGGGCCGTTACGAGCAGTACTTC.